This entry lists 21 T cell receptor beta chains sequenced from one sample in a study of cytomegalovirus exposure and HLA in healthy donors. With 60 Vbeta and 13 Jbeta primers, the PCR was carried out. Profiled with immunoSEQ multiplex PCR; TCRdb holds only in-frame clones, not every one. This table holds about 140,000 clones. Sequenced sample: PBMCs. The receptors come from a man aged 35-49 years in good health and CMV-seronegative.

The chain carries TRBV2 and TRBJ2-7, with TRBD1 as a possible D gene (6 bases). V was pared by 0 bases and J by 0 bases, with 12 bases between. This CDR3 comprises 16 residues. Germline values: CDR1 SNHLY, CDR2 FYNNEI. This chain's CDR3 is CASSEALRTDSYEQYF. The CDR3 nucleotides read TGTGCCAGCAGTGAAGCGCTTAGGACAGACTCCTACGAGCAGTACTTC.

The chain joins TRBV5-4 to TRBJ2-1, with D perhaps TRBD2 (7 bases). CDR1 is SGHNT and CDR2 is YYREEE in the germline V gene (reference sequence). This CDR3 comprises 14 residues. The germline V and J ends were trimmed by 9 bases and 3 bases, with 16 bases remaining between them. CDR3 nucleotides: TGTGCCACCCGGGGGGCAGGCAGCTACAATGAGCAGTTCTTC. The encoded protein is CATRGAGSYNEQFF. The whole variable domain, remainder taken from reference TRBV5-4 and TRBJ2-1, is ETGVTQSPTHLIKTRGQQVTLRCSSQSGHNTVSWYQQALGQGPQFIFQYYREEENGRGNFPPRFSGLQFPNYSSELNVNALELDDSALYLCATRGAGSYNEQFFGPGTRLTVL.

The V gene is TRBV13, the J gene TRBJ1-2; D not certain. There are 15 residues in the CDR3. Between the trimmed V and J ends, which lost 0 bases and 5 bases, there was a span of 13 bases. Germline values: CDR1 PRHDT, CDR2 FYEKMQ (reference sequence). The CDR3 sequence is CASSLGRAVPYGYTF. As DNA, the CDR3 is TGTGCCAGCAGCTTAGGCCGCGCGGTGCCTTATGGCTACACCTTC.

The rearrangement uses TRBV5-1 and TRBJ1-1, with D possibly matching TRBD1 (6 bases). Germline V lookup: CDR1 SGHRS, CDR2 YFSETQ. This CDR3 is 12 amino acids long. The V gene lost 5 bases and the J gene lost 8 bases, with 13 bases spanning the gap. This chain's CDR3 is CASRSQGGEAFF. The CDR3, as DNA: TGCGCCAGCAGGTCCCAAGGGGGAGAAGCTTTCTTT.

This chain connects TRBV5-6 to TRBJ1-2, with 9 bases identical to TRBD1. CDR1 is SGHDT, CDR2 YYEEEE, per germline. Trimming at V came to 7 bases and at J to 4 bases, leaving 20 bases not matched to a gene. This CDR3 is 18 amino acids long. The CDR3 here is CASARPEPRGQGSYGYTF. DNA of the CDR3: TGTGCCAGCGCTAGACCAGAACCAAGAGGACAGGGGAGCTATGGCTACACCTTC.

The chain couples TRBV29-1 to TRBJ1-1; tentatively, D is TRBD1 (5 bases). V was clipped by 5 bases and J by 0 bases, with 7 bases between them. This CDR3 region has 12 residues. CDR1 is SQVTM and CDR2 is ANQGSEA in the germline V gene. The CDR3: CSVQGMNTEAFF. The DNA for the CDR3 is TGCAGCGTTCAGGGTATGAACACTGAAGCTTTCTTT.

The V call is TRBV6-5, the J call TRBJ1-1; D perhaps matches TRBD1 (6 bases). V was shortened by 6 bases and J by 11 bases, with 13 bases between the two germline ends. This CDR3 has 11 amino acids. Germline V gene sequence: CDR1 MNHEY, CDR2 SVGAGI. CDR3 loop: CASRQGPGAFF. The CDR3 DNA reads as TGTGCCAGCAGACAGGGCCCTGGGGCTTTCTTT.

The chain is built from TRBV6-1 and TRBJ1-6; 7 bases line up with TRBD1. The CDR3 is 14 residues long. From germline, CDR1 is MNHNS and CDR2 SASEGT. V lost 6 bases and J lost 2; bases outside the gene matches: 1. In nucleotides, the CDR3 is TGTGCCAGCAGGACAGGGCCCTATAATTCACCCCTCCACTTT. Amino acids: CASRTGPYNSPLHF.

The chain uses TRBV28 and TRBJ1-1, with D maybe TRBD1 (5 bases). Germline assignment: CDR1 MDHEN and CDR2 SYDVKM. CDR3 length equals 15 residues. V lost 5 bases to trimming and J lost 4 bases, with 17 bases between them. Here the CDR3 DNA reads TGTGCCAGCAGTGGCCCGGGGGTAGGTAGCACTGAAGCTTTCTTT. Protein product: CASSGPGVGSTEAFF.

The chain couples TRBV5-4 to TRBJ1-1; 8 bases agree with TRBD1. The J segment lost 1 base and the V segment lost 3 bases, leaving 8 bases of the junction unmatched. The length of the CDR3 is 16 residues. Germline-derived CDR1 and CDR2 are SGHNT and YYREEE (reference sequence). The CDR3 coding sequence is TGTGCCAGCAGCTCAGGACAGGGAGGCTGGAACACTGAAGCTTTCTTT. Amino acids: CASSSGQGGWNTEAFF.

The chain employs TRBV5-1 and TRBJ2-3; 15 positions match TRBD2. Losses at the gene ends were 5 bases for V and 6 bases for J; bases not matched to a gene: 7. The germline CDR1 and CDR2 sequences are SGHRS and YFSETQ. This CDR3 is built from 16 residues. The CDR3 protein is CASRPGLAGGYDTQYF. The CDR3, as DNA: TGCGCCAGCAGGCCGGGACTAGCGGGGGGATATGATACGCAGTATTTT.

This chain uses TRBV5-4 with TRBJ2-7; no firm D call. The CDR3 is made up of 12 amino acids. V was trimmed by 4 bases and J by 5 bases, leaving 10 bases between them. Germline V lookup: CDR1 SGHNT, CDR2 YYREEE (reference sequence). CDR3 sequence (DNA): TGTGCCAGCAGCCGAGACCGGGACGAGCAGTACTTC. This gives the protein CASSRDRDEQYF.

This rearrangement joins TRBV4-1 to TRBJ1-5; 8 bases are shared with TRBD1. Losses at the gene ends were 3 bases for V and 6 bases for J; bases not matched to a gene: 10. CDR1 is MGHRA and CDR2 is YSYEKL in the germline V gene. The CDR3 sequence is 16 residues long. CDR3 nucleotide sequence: TGCGCCAGCAGCCATACCTCCGGACAGGGAGGTCAGCCCCAGCATTTT. Its translation: CASSHTSGQGGQPQHF.

V is TRBV18 and J is TRBJ2-5, with D possibly matching TRBD2 (5 bases). The CDR3 has 12 amino acids. Germline CDR1 is KGHSH and CDR2 is LQKENI. The ends were cut back, 2 bases at V and 5 bases at J, with 6 bases in the middle. The CDR3 is CASSPGEETQYF. In DNA, the CDR3 is TGTGCCAGCTCACCAGGGGAGGAGACCCAGTACTTC.

This sequence joins TRBV6-5 and TRBJ2-7, with 9 positions matching TRBD1. The V gene's germline CDR1 is MNHEY and CDR2 SVGAGI. The CDR3 has 14 amino acids. The V gene end was trimmed by 8 bases and the J gene end by 8 bases; junction bases not matched to a gene: 13. CDR3 nucleotides: TGTGCCAGCGGTAGGACAGGGGTGACCTCTCAGCAGTACTTC. This translates into CASGRTGVTSQQYF.

The CDR3 loop is CASSFARGRLEYGYTF. The CDR3 DNA reads TGTGCCAGCAGTTTTGCGAGGGGGCGCCTGGAATATGGCTACACCTTC. V and J are TRBV28 and TRBJ1-2; 7 bases agree with TRBD1. V lost 3 bases and J lost 5; bases outside the gene matches: 12. The CDR3 has 16 amino acids. CDR1 and CDR2 (germline): MDHEN, SYDVKM.

The CDR3 nucleotides are TGTGCCAGCAGCCCACAAGGGACATCTGGGGCCAACGTCCTGACTTTC. It is translated as CASSPQGTSGANVLTF. This chain links TRBV7-3 with TRBJ2-6; possible D gene TRBD1, 6 bases. The CDR3 consists of 16 residues. Germline V gene lookup returns CDR1 SGHTA and CDR2 FQGTGA. V was shortened by 5 bases and J by 1 base, with 12 bases between the two germline ends.

The chain has TRBV9 and TRBJ2-2; 8 nucleotides match TRBD1. V shed 0 bases, J shed 6 bases, and the junction held 4 bases outside the gene matches. This CDR3 spans 15 amino acids. CDR1 is SGDLS and CDR2 is YYNGEE in the germline V gene. As DNA, the CDR3 is TGTGCCAGCAGCGTAGGGCAGGGGGCGGCCGGGGAGCTGTTTTTT. Protein product: CASSVGQGAAGELFF.

V is TRBV7-7 and J is TRBJ2-3, with 8 bases aligning to TRBD1. The V gene end was trimmed by 1 base and the J gene end by 0 bases; junction bases not matched to a gene: 15. The CDR3 is 20 amino acids. Looked up from germline, CDR1 is SSHAT and CDR2 is FNYEAQ (reference sequence). Here the CDR3 reads CASSLGVRGRANSSTDTQYF. CDR3 bases: TGTGCCAGCAGCTTAGGTGTCAGGGGGCGAGCGAACTCTAGCACAGATACGCAGTATTTT.

The chain joins TRBV6-5 to TRBJ1-6, with 7 bases lining up with TRBD1. CDR3 length: 15 residues. Germline CDR1 and CDR2: MNHEY and SVGAGI. J gave up 6 bases and V 8 bases, and 10 bases lay outside the gene matches. Here the CDR3 reads CASLHFRDSNSPLHF. The CDR3 DNA sequence: TGTGCCAGCCTTCACTTCCGGGACAGTAATTCACCCCTCCACTTT.

The chain combines TRBV7-8 with TRBJ1-3; D remains unclear. Germline loops: CDR1 SGHVS, CDR2 FQNEAQ. The germline V and J ends were trimmed by 5 bases and 0 bases, with 2 bases remaining between them. CDR3 length: 12 residues. The CDR3 spells CASSLSGNTIYF. CDR3 sequence (DNA): TGTGCCAGCAGCCTCTCTGGAAACACCATATATTTT.